This T cell receptor beta chain comes out of a study of T cells in tuberculosis. Time point: new active TB diagnosis, blood taken before or within 7 days of starting treatment. Each clinical donor contributed on average roughly 92,000 T cells from unsorted cryopreserved PBMC. Produced via immunoSEQ multiplex PCR; TCRdb's table is partial and in-frame only. The repertoire holds roughly 30,000 clones, with roughly 82% as singletons. The CDR3 is 14 residues long. V was pared by 0 bases and J by 2 bases, with 8 bases between. Germline-derived CDR1 and CDR2 are SGHTA and FQGNSA. The gene calls are TRBV7-2 and TRBJ2-7; D remains ambiguous. This receptor was taken from an adult with tuberculosis. The source material was PBMCs, sampled at tuberculosis diagnosis. The CDR3 region has the DNA TGTGCCAGCAGCTTAGCTAGCCAGACCTACGAGCAGTACTTC. The encoded protein is CASSLASQTYEQYF.